This T cell receptor (beta chain) was sequenced during a study of blood T cell repertoires in COVID-19. Study-level information: Whether acute or convalescent, the COVID-19 samples came from the United States, Italy and Spain.

Germline V gives CDR1 LNHDA, CDR2 SQIVND (reference sequence). The CDR3 sequence is 16 residues long. V lost 5 bases, J lost 2 bases, and 6 bases stayed unmatched. The authors' processing: Reference gene primer amplification gave nucleated cell count estimates. Some clones are missing from TCRdb's copy, which holds only in-frame ones; the method was immunoSEQ multiplex PCR. D and trimming come from the DNA, and the V and J calls and clone size come from that table. The sample carries roughly 220,000 clones, 80% to 90% recorded once. The clonotype was recovered from a man aged 50 to 59 who had recovered from COVID-19. Sequencing was carried out using peripheral blood. The J gene is TRBJ2-1, the V gene TRBV19; 10 bases are shared with TRBD2. The CDR3 nucleotides read TGTGCCAGTAGTGATGAAGCGGGAGGGACCTACAATGAGCAGTTCTTC. It translates to CASSDEAGGTYNEQFF.